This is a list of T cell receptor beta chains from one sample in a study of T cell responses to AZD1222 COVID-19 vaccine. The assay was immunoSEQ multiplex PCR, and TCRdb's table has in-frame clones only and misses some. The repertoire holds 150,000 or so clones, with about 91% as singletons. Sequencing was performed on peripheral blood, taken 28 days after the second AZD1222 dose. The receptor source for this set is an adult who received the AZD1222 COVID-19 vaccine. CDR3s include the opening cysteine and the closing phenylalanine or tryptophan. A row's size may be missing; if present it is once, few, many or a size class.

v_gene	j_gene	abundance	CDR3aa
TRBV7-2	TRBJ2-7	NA	CASSPYSGRQYF
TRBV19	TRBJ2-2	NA	CASSYLPRGGELFF
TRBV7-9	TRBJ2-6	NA	CASSGEDRTLSGANVLTF
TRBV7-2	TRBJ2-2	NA	CASSLRLANTGELFF
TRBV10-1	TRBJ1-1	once	CASSYGGNTEAFF
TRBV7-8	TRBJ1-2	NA	CASSSKTGVGYTF
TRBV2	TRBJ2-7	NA	CASKGVSEQYF
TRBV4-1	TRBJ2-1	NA	CASSQDVFRTRGRNEQFF
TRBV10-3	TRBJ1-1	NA	CAIRVTQNTEAFF
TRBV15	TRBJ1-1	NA	CATSRDGLQGARTEAFF
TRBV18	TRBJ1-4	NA	CASSLGEGTEKLFF
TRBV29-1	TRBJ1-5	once	CSVLDRGGLAQHF
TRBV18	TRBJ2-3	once	CASSPRVTDTQYF
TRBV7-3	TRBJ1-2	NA	CASSLGREHGYTF
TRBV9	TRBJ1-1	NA	CASSYTGTEAFF
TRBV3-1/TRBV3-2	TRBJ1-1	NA	CASSALTFDTEAFF
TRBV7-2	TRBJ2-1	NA	CASSLAADPYNEQFF
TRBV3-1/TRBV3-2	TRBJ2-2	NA	CASSQDQGITGELFF
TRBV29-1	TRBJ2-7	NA	CSVGDPSNSYEQYF
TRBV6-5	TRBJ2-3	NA	CASSPSASSTDTQYF
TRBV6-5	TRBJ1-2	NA	CASSYSSAGGGYGYTF
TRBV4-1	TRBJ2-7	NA	CASSLETLGEQYF
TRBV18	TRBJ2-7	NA	CASSPADRSYEQYF
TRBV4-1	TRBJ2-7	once	CASSFGVSSYEQYF
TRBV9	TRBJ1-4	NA	CASGQGTPNEKLFF
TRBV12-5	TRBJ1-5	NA	CASGIDIIKGSNQPQHF
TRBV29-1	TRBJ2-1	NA	CSADTSGVINEQFF
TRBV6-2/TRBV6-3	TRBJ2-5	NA	CASSLAGGRKTQYF
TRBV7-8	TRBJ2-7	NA	CASSLEVRDYEQYF
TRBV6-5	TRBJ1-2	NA	CASRSVGQSNYGYTF
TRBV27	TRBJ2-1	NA	CASSLLGYAEQFF
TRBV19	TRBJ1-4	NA	CASSPRTKEKLFF
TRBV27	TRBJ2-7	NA	CASSFGPFYEQYF
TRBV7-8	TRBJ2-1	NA	CASSSRTSGGSDNEQFF
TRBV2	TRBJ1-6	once	CASSGQGMGSPLHF
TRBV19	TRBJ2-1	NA	CASSRWGQGSNEQFF
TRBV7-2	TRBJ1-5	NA	CASSFREGQPQHF
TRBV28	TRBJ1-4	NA	CASSPDSATNEKLFF
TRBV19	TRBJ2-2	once	CASSITGKVGELFF
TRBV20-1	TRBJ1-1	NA	CSASEGADAEAFF
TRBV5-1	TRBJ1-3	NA	CASSLSRSSGNTIYF
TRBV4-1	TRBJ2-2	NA	CASSQGPGAGELFF